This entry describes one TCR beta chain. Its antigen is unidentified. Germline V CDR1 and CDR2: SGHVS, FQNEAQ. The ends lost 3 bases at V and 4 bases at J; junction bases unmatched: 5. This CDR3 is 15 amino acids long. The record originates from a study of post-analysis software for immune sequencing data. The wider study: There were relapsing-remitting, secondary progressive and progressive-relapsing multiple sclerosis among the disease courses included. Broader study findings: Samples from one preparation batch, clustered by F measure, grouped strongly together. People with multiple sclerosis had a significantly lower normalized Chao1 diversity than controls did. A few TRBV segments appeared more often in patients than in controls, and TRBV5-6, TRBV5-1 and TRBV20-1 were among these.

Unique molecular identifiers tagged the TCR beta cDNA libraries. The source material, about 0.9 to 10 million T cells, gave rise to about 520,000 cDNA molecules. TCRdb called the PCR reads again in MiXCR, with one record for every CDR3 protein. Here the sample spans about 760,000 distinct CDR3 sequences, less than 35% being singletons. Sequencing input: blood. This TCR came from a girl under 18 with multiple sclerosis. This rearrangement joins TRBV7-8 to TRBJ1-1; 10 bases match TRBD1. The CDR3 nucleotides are TGTGCCAGCAGCTTGGGACAGGGGCTAGGCACTGAAGCTTTCTTT. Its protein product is CASSLGQGLGTEAFF. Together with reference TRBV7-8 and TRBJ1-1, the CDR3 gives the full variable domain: GAGVSQSPRYKVAKRGQDVALRCDPISGHVSLFWYQQALGQGPEFLTYFQNEAQLDKSGLPSDRFFAERPEGSVSTLKIQRTQQEDSAVYLCASSLGQGLGTEAFFGQGTRLTVV.